Detailed here is one TCR beta chain. Produced via immunoSEQ multiplex PCR; TCRdb's table is partial and in-frame only. Among approximately 460,000 clones listed, nearly 90% were seen once. This entry comes from a study of blood T cell repertoires in COVID-19. Study as a whole: PBMCs, B-cell-depleted T cells, or T cells were the source of the cDNA or gDNA that made up the material.

The V gene lost 2 bases and the J gene lost 2 bases, with 14 bases spanning the gap. This CDR3 spans 16 amino acids. Germline V CDR1 and CDR2: MNHNS, SASEGT. Sample: peripheral blood. The TCR was taken from a man younger than 30 with COVID-19, enrolled during active disease. The rearrangement uses TRBV6-1 and TRBJ2-3; D is perhaps TRBD2 (5 bases). For the CDR3, the DNA is TGTGCCAGCAGTGAATATCAGCGGCTCCTCACAGATACGCAGTATTTT. Amino acids: CASSEYQRLLTDTQYF.